Only one count was recorded for the clone carrying this TCR beta chain. Antigen specificity is unknown. This record belongs to a study of shared clonotypes between healthy human individuals. Study at large: Samples came from a couple of female and a few male donors aged 18 to 49. CD4 naive cells filled three plates per donor, CD4 memory three, CD8 naive two and CD8 memory one.

Libraries were prepared by immunoSEQ multiplex PCR; TCRdb keeps only in-frame clonotypes and omits some of them. This repertoire shows approximately 1.5 million clones, 98% found once; its top ten account for roughly 0.42%. The study's findings and limits: Clonotypes shared by all four donors outscored non-shared clonotypes in generation probability.

In germline, CDR1 is MNHEY, CDR2 SMNVEV (reference sequence). The CDR3 is 14 amino acids. Deletions cut 3 bases from V and 5 bases from J, with 12 bases between. Sequencing used naive CD4+ T cells sorted from blood. Subset: CD45RA+ positively selected. The V and J genes are TRBV27 and TRBJ2-3; the D gene is possibly TRBD2 (5 bases). The origin of this receptor is a young man in good health. The chain's CDR3 is CASSLEEGLDTQYF. CDR3 DNA sequence: TGTGCCAGCAGTTTGGAGGAAGGGTTAGATACGCAGTATTTT.